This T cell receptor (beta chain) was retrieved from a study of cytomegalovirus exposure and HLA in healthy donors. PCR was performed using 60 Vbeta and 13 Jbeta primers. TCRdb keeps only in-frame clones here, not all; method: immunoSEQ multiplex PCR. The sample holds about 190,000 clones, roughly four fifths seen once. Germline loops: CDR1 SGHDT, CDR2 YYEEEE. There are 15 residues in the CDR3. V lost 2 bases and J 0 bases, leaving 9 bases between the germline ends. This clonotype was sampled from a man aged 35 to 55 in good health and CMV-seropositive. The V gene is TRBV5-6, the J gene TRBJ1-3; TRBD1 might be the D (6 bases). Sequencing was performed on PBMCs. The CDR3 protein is CASSFDRSSGNTIYF. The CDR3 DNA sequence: TGTGCCAGCAGCTTCGACAGGAGCTCTGGAAACACCATATATTTT.